Listed below are T cell receptor beta chains from one sample, sequenced in a study of blood T cell repertoires in COVID-19. Repertoires were generated with immunoSEQ multiplex PCR, while TCRdb's copy carries only in-frame clones and drops some. The sample has fewer than 65,000 clones, 87% seen once. The sample taken for sequencing was peripheral blood. All receptors derive from a human donor with acute or convalescent COVID-19. The donor label of this sample is uncertain. CDR3s include the opening cysteine and the closing phenylalanine or tryptophan. D genes are given only for firm matches. Clone size is shown for a subset of rows, as once, few, many or a class of expanded clone.

d_call clone_size j_call v_call cdr3_aa cdr3_nt
TRBD2 . TRBJ2-1 TRBV3-1/TRBV3-2 CASSQGGLAANEQFF TGTGCCAGCAGCCAGGGGGGACTAGCGGCCAATGAGCAGTTCTTC
TRBD1 once TRBJ1-6 TRBV6-5 CASRGTGGNSPLHF TGTGCCAGCAGGGGGACAGGGGGTAATTCACCCCTCCACTTT
TRBD1 once TRBJ2-2 TRBV19 CASRWGTGDTGELFF TGTGCCAGTAGGTGGGGGACAGGGGACACCGGGGAGCTGTTTTTT
. . TRBJ1-3 TRBV5-1 CASSLAGYSSGNTIYF TGCGCCAGCAGCTTGGCAGGGTATAGCTCTGGAAACACCATATATTTT
. . TRBJ2-5 TRBV7-2 CASSLDLAGGETQYF TGTGCCAGCAGCTTAGATCTCGCGGGTGGCGAGACCCAGTACTTC
TRBD1 . TRBJ1-6 TRBV4-1 CASSHFGQGNNSPLHF TGCGCCAGCAGCCATTTCGGACAGGGGAATAATTCACCCCTCCACTTT
. once TRBJ1-5 TRBV2 CASSEVMAGNQPQHF TGTGCCAGCAGTGAAGTGATGGCAGGGAATCAGCCCCAGCATTTT
TRBD1 . TRBJ2-1 TRBV10-3 CAISIGQGASDNEQFF TGTGCCATCAGTATCGGACAGGGGGCTTCGGACAATGAGCAGTTCTTC
. . TRBJ1-2 TRBV28 CASSHGQTYGYTF TGTGCCAGCAGCCACGGACAAACCTATGGCTACACCTTC
. . TRBJ2-7 TRBV28 CASRSYGLSYEQYF TGTGCCAGCAGGTCCTATGGACTCTCCTACGAGCAGTACTTC
. . TRBJ1-4 TRBV3-1/TRBV3-2 CASSLGQREKLFF TGTGCCAGCAGCCTAGGACAGCGAGAAAAACTGTTTTTT
TRBD1 once TRBJ2-7 TRBV5-1 CASSLGGGASYEQYF TGCGCCAGCAGCTTGGGAGGGGGCGCGTCCTACGAGCAGTACTTC
TRBD1 . TRBJ1-1 TRBV10-3 CAIGGQGHWAFF TGTGCCATCGGCGGACAGGGGCACTGGGCTTTCTTT
TRBD1 . TRBJ2-5 TRBV7-2 CASSADRGQETQYF TGTGCCAGCAGCGCTGACAGGGGCCAAGAGACCCAGTACTTC
TRBD2 . TRBJ2-1 TRBV10-3 CAIGSGSGGNNEQFF TGTGCCATCGGTAGCGGGAGTGGGGGAAACAATGAGCAGTTCTTC
. . TRBJ1-2 TRBV27 CASSLMGGTTYGYTF TGTGCCAGCAGTTTAATGGGCGGGACGACTTATGGCTACACCTTC
TRBD1 . TRBJ2-7 TRBV11-2 CASSRGQASSYEQYF TGTGCCAGCAGCAGGGGACAGGCAAGCTCCTACGAGCAGTACTTC